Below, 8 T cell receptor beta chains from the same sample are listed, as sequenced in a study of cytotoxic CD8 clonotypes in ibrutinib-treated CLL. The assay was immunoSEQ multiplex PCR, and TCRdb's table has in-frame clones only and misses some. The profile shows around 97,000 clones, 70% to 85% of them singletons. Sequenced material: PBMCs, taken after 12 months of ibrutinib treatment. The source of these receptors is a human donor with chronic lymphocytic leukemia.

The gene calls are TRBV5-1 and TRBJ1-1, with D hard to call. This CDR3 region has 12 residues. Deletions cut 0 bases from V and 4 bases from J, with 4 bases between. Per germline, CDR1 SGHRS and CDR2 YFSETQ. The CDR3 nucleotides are TGCGCCAGCAGCTTGGCCAGCACTGAAGCTTTCTTT. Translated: CASSLASTEAFF.

DNA for the CDR3: TGTGCCAGCAAGAGCTTACGGGGGCCTTCACAAGAGACCCAGTACTTC. Translated: CASKSLRGPSQETQYF. V usage is TRBV2 and J usage is TRBJ2-5; D may be TRBD1 or TRBD2 (6 bases each). Germline V gene sequence: CDR1 SNHLY, CDR2 FYNNEI. This CDR3 has 16 amino acids. V was clipped by 7 bases and J by 2 bases, with 20 bases between them.

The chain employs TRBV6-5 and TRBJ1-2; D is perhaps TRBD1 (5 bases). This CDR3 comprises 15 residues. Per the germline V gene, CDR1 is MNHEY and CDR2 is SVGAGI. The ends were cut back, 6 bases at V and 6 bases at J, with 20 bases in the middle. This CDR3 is CASRTTLGQGDGYTF. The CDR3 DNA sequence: TGTGCCAGCAGAACAACCCTCGGCCAGGGTGATGGCTACACCTTC.

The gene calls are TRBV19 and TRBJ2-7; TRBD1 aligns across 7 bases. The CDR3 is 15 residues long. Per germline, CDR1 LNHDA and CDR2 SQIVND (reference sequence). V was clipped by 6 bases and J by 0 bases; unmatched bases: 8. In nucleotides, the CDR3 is TGTGCCAGTAGCCGAGGGGGCGGCCCCTCCTACGAGCAGTACTTC. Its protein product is CASSRGGGPSYEQYF.

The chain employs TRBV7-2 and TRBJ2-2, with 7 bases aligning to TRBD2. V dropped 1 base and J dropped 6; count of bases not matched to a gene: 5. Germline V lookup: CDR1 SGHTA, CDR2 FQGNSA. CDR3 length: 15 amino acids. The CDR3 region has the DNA TGTGCCAGCAGCTTAGTCAGGGCGGGGGCCGGGGAGCTGTTTTTT. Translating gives CASSLVRAGAGELFF.

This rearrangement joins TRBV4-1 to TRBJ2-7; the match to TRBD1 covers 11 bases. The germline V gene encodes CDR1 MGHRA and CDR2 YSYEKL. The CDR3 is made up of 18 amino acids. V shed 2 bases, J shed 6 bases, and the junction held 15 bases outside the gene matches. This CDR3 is CASSQSHVIGTGGSEQYF. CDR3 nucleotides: TGCGCCAGCAGCCAAAGTCATGTCATCGGGACAGGGGGATCCGAGCAGTACTTC.

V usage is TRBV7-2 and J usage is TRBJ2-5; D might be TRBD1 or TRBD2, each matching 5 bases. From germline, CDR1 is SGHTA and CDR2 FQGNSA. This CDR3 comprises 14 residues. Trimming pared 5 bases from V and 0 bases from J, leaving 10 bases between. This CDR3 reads CASSRPGHQETQYF. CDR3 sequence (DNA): TGTGCCAGCAGCCGTCCGGGACACCAAGAGACCCAGTACTTC.

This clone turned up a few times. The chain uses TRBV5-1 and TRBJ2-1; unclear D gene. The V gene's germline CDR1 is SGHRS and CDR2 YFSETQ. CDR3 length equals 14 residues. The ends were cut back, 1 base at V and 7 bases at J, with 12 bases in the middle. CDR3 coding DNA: TGCGCCAGCAGCTTGTTAGATGAGAAGAATGAGCAGTTCTTC. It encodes CASSLLDEKNEQFF.